The 28 T cell receptor beta chains below were found in one sample sequenced in a study of metastatic and nonmetastatic thyroid tumors. Thyroid surgery had not been preceded by any treatment in any patient. Via MiXCR, TCRdb re-called the PCR reads. The sample gives about 69,000 clones, approximately 14% of which show up once; about 6% is in the top ten. The sequencing input was blood. The receptor set was obtained from a male donor with papillary thyroid cancer or a benign thyroid nodule (not recorded which). Some clones in this sample may be carry-over from other donors' samples.

This clone was observed a handful of times. V gene TRBV19 combines with J gene TRBJ1-2; maybe TRBD1 (6 bases). The CDR3 runs to 11 residues. Germline values: CDR1 LNHDA, CDR2 SQIVND (reference sequence). Trimming pared 8 bases from V and 7 bases from J, leaving 11 bases between. CDR3 loop: CASETGSGYTF. The DNA of the CDR3 is TGTGCCAGTGAAACAGGGTCTGGCTACACCTTC.

In this sample, this clone turned up many times. The rearrangement uses TRBV27 and TRBJ1-3, with unresolved D. The CDR3 totals 15 residues. The germline V gene has CDR1 MNHEY and CDR2 SMNVEV (reference sequence). The ends were cut back, 5 bases at V and 0 bases at J, with 11 bases in the middle. Written as DNA, the CDR3 is TGTGCCAGCAGTCCCAGGACGCACTCTGGAAACACCATATATTTT. Translated: CASSPRTHSGNTIYF.

This clone has a count of ten or more. The chain combines TRBV4-1 with TRBJ2-7; tentatively, D is TRBD2 (5 bases). Germline assignment: CDR1 MGHRA and CDR2 YSYEKL. The CDR3 is made up of 15 amino acids. The germline V and J ends were trimmed by 0 bases and 3 bases, with 12 bases remaining between them. The chain's CDR3 is CASSQDSIGGYEQYV. For the CDR3, the DNA is TGCGCCAGCAGCCAAGACAGCATAGGAGGCTACGAGCAGTACGTC.

In its sample, this clone was seen many times. This chain joins TRBV7-8 and TRBJ1-3; perhaps TRBD1 as D (5 bases). Trimming took 5 bases from V and 3 from J, leaving 11 bases between them. Germline CDR1 is SGHVS and CDR2 is FQNEAQ. This CDR3 comprises 14 residues. In nucleotides, the CDR3 is TGTGCCAGCAGCCGCCGGGGCTTTGGAAACACCATATATTTT. This encodes CASSRRGFGNTIYF.

This clone was picked up many times. The J gene is TRBJ2-3, the V gene TRBV28; 10 bases map to TRBD1. Germline-derived CDR1 and CDR2 are MDHEN and SYDVKM. V lost 9 bases and J lost 3; bases outside the gene matches: 9. The CDR3 covers 15 residues. Here the CDR3 reads CARTTGTGVTDTQYF. In DNA, the CDR3 is TGTGCCAGGACGACCGGGACAGGGGTGACAGATACGCAGTATTTT.

The table lists this clone with many counts. The chain joins TRBV10-2 to TRBJ2-5; TRBD1 or TRBD2 may be the D gene (5 bases each). The CDR3 extends over 15 amino acids. The V gene's germline CDR1 is WSHSY and CDR2 SAAADI. Trimming stripped 4 bases from V and 1 base from J, with 13 bases between. The CDR3 spells CASSAPGPLQETQYF. In nucleotides, the CDR3 is TGCGCCAGCAGTGCCCCGGGACCCCTCCAAGAGACCCAGTACTTC.

This clone was seen at least ten times. The chain combines TRBV10-3 with TRBJ2-1; 11 bases align to TRBD2. V was pared by 6 bases and J by 7 bases, with 20 bases of the junction left unmatched. Germline lookup yields CDR1 ENHRY and CDR2 SYGVKD. There are 19 residues in the CDR3. This CDR3 reads CAISIGVAGGLGATNEQFF. The CDR3 nucleotides are TGTGCCATCAGCATCGGGGTAGCGGGAGGGCTTGGAGCCACAAATGAGCAGTTCTTC.

This clone was observed at least ten times. The V call is TRBV11-2, the J call TRBJ2-1; 7 bases match TRBD2. The CDR3 covers 16 residues. Germline V gene data show CDR1 as SGHAT and CDR2 as FQNNGV. The junction had 8 bases not matched to a gene; V was cut back by 3 bases and J by 3 bases. CDR3 in amino acids: CASSFFQGLYYNEQFF. DNA for the CDR3: TGTGCCAGCAGCTTTTTCCAGGGACTATACTACAATGAGCAGTTCTTC. The entire variable domain, with the rest obtained from reference TRBV11-2 and TRBJ2-1, is as follows: EAGVAQSPRYKIIEKRQSVAFWCNPISGHATLYWYQQILGQGPKLLIQFQNNGVVDDSQLPKDRFSAERLKGVDSTLKIQPAKLEDSAVYLCASSFFQGLYYNEQFFGPGTRLTVL.

Of note for this clone: This may be a read error: a much more frequent sequence differs by one nucleotide. The V and J genes are TRBV15 and TRBJ2-5; 8 bases agree with TRBD2. This CDR3 contains 16 residues. Germline assignment: CDR1 LNHNV and CDR2 YYDKDF (reference sequence). The V and J ends lost 0 bases and 4 bases, in that order; junction bases with no gene match: 7. CDR3 DNA: TGTGCCACCAGCAGAGACGAACGGGAGGGAGTAGAGACCCAGTACTTC. Translating it yields CATSRDEREGVETQYF. Full variable domain (remainder filled in from reference TRBV15 and TRBJ2-5): DAMVIQNPRYQVTQFGKPVTLSCSQTLNHNVMYWYQQKSSQAPKLLFHYYDKDFNNEADTPDNFQSRRPNTSFCFLDIRSPGLGDTAMYLCATSRDEREGVETQYFGPGTRLLVL.

A single count supports this clone. The V gene is TRBV20-1, the J gene TRBJ2-1, with 8 bases matching TRBD2. CDR1 and CDR2 from the germline V gene are DFQATT and SNEGSKA (reference sequence). This CDR3 has 16 amino acids. With 7 bases clipped from V and 3 bases from J, the junction kept 14 bases outside the gene matches. CDR3 loop: CSELSGGPQLYNEQFF. DNA for the CDR3: TGCAGTGAACTATCGGGAGGGCCCCAACTCTACAATGAGCAGTTCTTC.

This clone has just a few counts. This chain connects TRBV10-3 to TRBJ2-3; the match to TRBD2 covers 7 bases. This CDR3 region has 14 residues. V was pared by 3 bases and J by 8 bases, with 8 bases of the junction left unmatched. Germline loops: CDR1 ENHRY, CDR2 SYGVKD. CDR3 loop: CAISEEWTRSTQYF. In DNA form, the CDR3 reads TGTGCCATCAGTGAAGAGTGGACTAGGAGTACGCAGTATTTT.

The table lists this clone with many counts. The V and J genes are TRBV6-2 or TRBV6-3 and TRBJ2-7; possible D gene TRBD1, 6 bases. The CDR3 has 15 amino acids. The germline gives CDR1 MNHEY, CDR2 SVGEGT. V was clipped by 6 bases and J by 5 bases, with 20 bases between them. This chain's CDR3 is CASSRTPPDSHEQYV. In DNA form, the CDR3 reads TGTGCCAGCAGCCGAACGCCTCCGGACAGCCACGAGCAGTACGTC.

As to this clone: One junction end disagrees with the germline gene, perhaps due to a read error. The rearrangement joins TRBV7-8 to TRBJ2-2; D gene ambiguous. Germline V gene sequence: CDR1 SGHVS, CDR2 FQNEAQ. CDR3 length: 15 residues. The CDR3 is CASSVRRERTVELFF. CDR3 bases: TGTGCCAGCAGCGTAAGAAGGGAAAGGACCGTGGAGCTGTTTTTT. Drawing the rest from reference TRBV7-8 and TRBJ2-2, the complete variable domain is GAGVSQSPRYKVAKRGQDVALRCDPISGHVSLFWYQQALGQGPEFLTYFQNEAQLDKSGLPSDRFFAERPEGSVSTLKIQRTQQEDSAVYLCASSVRRERTVELFFGEGSRLTVL.

The chain employs TRBV19 and TRBJ1-2; 12 bases are shared with TRBD1. Losses at the gene ends were 9 bases for V and 1 base for J; bases not matched to a gene: 15. The CDR3 has 18 residues. Looked up from germline, CDR1 is LNHDA and CDR2 is SQIVND (reference sequence). The CDR3 region has the DNA TGTGCCAGACCCTCAAACCGGGACAGGGGGCACCGTAACTATGGCTACACCTTC. It is translated as CARPSNRDRGHRNYGYTF.

The rearrangement links TRBV20-1 to TRBJ1-5; D not certain. Germline CDR1 and CDR2: DFQATT and SNEGSKA (reference sequence). The CDR3 sequence is 15 residues long. V was clipped by 3 bases and J by 0 bases, with 12 bases between them. CDR3: CSARTSGTSNQPQHF. The CDR3 bases are TGCAGTGCTAGGACGTCCGGTACTAGCAATCAGCCCCAGCATTTT.

V usage is TRBV11-2 and J usage is TRBJ1-3; possibly TRBD1 for D (5 bases). The germline V and J ends were trimmed by 3 bases and 0 bases, with 12 bases remaining between them. Germline assignment: CDR1 SGHAT and CDR2 FQNNGV. The CDR3 consists of 16 residues. In DNA form, the CDR3 reads TGTGCCAGCAGCTTTCTCCGGGGCTTCTCTGGAAACACCATATATTTT. It translates to CASSFLRGFSGNTIYF.

This clone was observed at least ten times. The chain has TRBV5-5 and TRBJ1-2; the D gene is possibly TRBD1 (5 bases). The CDR3 has 16 residues. Germline V gene sequence: CDR1 SGHKS, CDR2 YYEKEE (reference sequence). V was pared by 0 bases and J by 0 bases, with 12 bases between. CDR3 coding DNA: TGTGCCAGCAGCTTGGGATTCGGACATTCTAACTATGGCTACACCTTC. Protein: CASSLGFGHSNYGYTF. Drawing the rest from reference TRBV5-5 and TRBJ1-2, the complete variable domain is DAGVTQSPTHLIKTRGQQVTLRCSPISGHKSVSWYQQVLGQGPQFIFQYYEKEERGRGNFPDRFSARQFPNYSSELNVNALLLGDSALYLCASSLGFGHSNYGYTFGSGTRLTVV.

This clone was recorded at least ten times. The chain combines TRBV7-6 with TRBJ2-7, with D uncertain. In germline, CDR1 is SGHVS, CDR2 FNYEAQ. Trimming left V 1 base short and J 1 base short, with 8 bases between. This CDR3 contains 14 residues. The CDR3 DNA follows: TGTGCCAGCAGCTTAGTGACACCATCCTACGAGCAGTACGTC. The encoded protein is CASSLVTPSYEQYV.

This chain joins TRBV6-2 or TRBV6-3 and TRBJ1-4; possible D gene TRBD1, 5 bases. V lost 1 base, J lost 12 bases, and 18 bases lay in between. Per germline, CDR1 MNHEY and CDR2 SVGEGT. The CDR3 spans 15 residues. CDR3 bases: TGTGCCAGCAGTTACTTGCGGGACGGCCATGGAGAACTGTTTTTT. Translated, it gives CASSYLRDGHGELFF.

This clone was seen a few times. It may be a read error: a sequence one base away is much more abundant. The rearrangement uses TRBV6-1 and TRBJ2-5; no clear D gene. In germline, CDR1 is MNHNS, CDR2 SASEGT. This CDR3 spans 13 amino acids. CDR3 sequence: CASSGSGYATQYF. The DNA of the CDR3 is TGCGCCAGCAGTGGGTCAGGTTATGCGACCCAGTACTTC.

Ten or more counts support this clone. This chain connects TRBV3-1 to TRBJ1-1; possibly TRBD1 for D (6 bases). Deletions cut 4 bases from V and 5 bases from J, with 11 bases between. CDR1 is LGHDT, CDR2 YNNKEL, per germline (reference sequence). This CDR3 spans 13 amino acids. CDR3 coding DNA: TGTGCCAGCAGCCGCAACAGGGAAACTGAAGCTTTCTTT. It codes for CASSRNRETEAFF.

In its sample, this clone was seen many times. The V gene is TRBV15, the J gene TRBJ2-7; 9 nucleotides agree with TRBD2. Germline V CDR1 and CDR2: LNHNV, YYDKDF (reference sequence). The CDR3 runs to 15 residues. V gave up 3 bases and J gave up 5 bases; unmatched junction bases: 8. The CDR3 sequence: CATSRDRASGNEQYV. DNA of the CDR3: TGTGCCACCAGCAGGGACCGGGCTAGCGGGAACGAGCAGTACGTC.

Many counts were recorded for this clone. J is TRBJ1-5 and V is TRBV11-2, with 9 bases fitting TRBD1. V gave up 5 bases and J gave up 4 bases; unmatched junction bases: 6. The V gene's germline CDR1 is SGHAT and CDR2 FQNNGV. CDR3 size: 15 residues. The CDR3 reads CASSLGTGRNQPQHF. In DNA form, the CDR3 reads TGTGCCAGCAGCCTAGGGACAGGGCGTAATCAGCCCCAGCATTTT. The full variable domain, with the rest looked up from reference TRBV11-2 and TRBJ1-5, is EAGVAQSPRYKIIEKRQSVAFWCNPISGHATLYWYQQILGQGPKLLIQFQNNGVVDDSQLPKDRFSAERLKGVDSTLKIQPAKLEDSAVYLCASSLGTGRNQPQHFGDGTRLSIL.

This clone came up many times. For the CDR3, the DNA is TGTGCCAGCAGTGTGACAGGATGGGAAGAGACCCAGTACTTC. Encoded protein: CASSVTGWEETQYF. The J gene is TRBJ2-5, the V gene TRBV6-1, with D maybe TRBD1 (6 bases). V was shortened by 4 bases and J by 3 bases, with 12 bases between the two germline ends. Per germline, CDR1 MNHNS and CDR2 SASEGT. The CDR3 is 14 amino acids.

This clone has a count of ten or more. This chain uses TRBV20-1 with TRBJ1-1; TRBD1 matches at 8 bases. The V gene's germline CDR1 is DFQATT and CDR2 SNEGSKA (reference sequence). V lost 5 bases to trimming and J lost 2 bases; unmatched junction nucleotides: 7. CDR3 length: 14 residues. CDR3 bases: TGCAGTGCTGGGCGGGGACAGGCCAACACTGAAGCTTTCTTT. This encodes CSAGRGQANTEAFF.

This clone was seen many times. At one end, the junction sequence differs from germline, possibly due to a read error. The gene calls are TRBV7-7 and TRBJ1-6; D unresolved. This CDR3 contains 15 residues. Germline V gene sequence: CDR1 SSHAT, CDR2 FNYEAQ (reference sequence). This CDR3 is CASSLATDANSPLHF. The CDR3 nucleotides read TGTGCTAGCAGCTTAGCGACTGATGCTAATTCACCCCTCCACTTT.

This clone occurred many times. The chain joins TRBV20-1 to TRBJ2-7; tentatively, D is TRBD2 (5 bases). The CDR3 is 14 amino acids. With 2 bases removed from V and 4 bases from J, the gap between germline ends came to 15 bases. The V gene's germline CDR1 is DFQATT and CDR2 SNEGSKA (reference sequence). The CDR3: CSARSMDFLYEQYF. The CDR3 DNA sequence: TGCAGTGCTAGAAGTATGGACTTCCTATACGAGCAGTACTTC.

This clone was seen many times. CDR3 bases: TGTGCCAGCAGCCCACCCGGGACAGGGAGACAGCAGTACGTC. Translated: CASSPPGTGRQQYV. The genes are TRBV7-9 and TRBJ2-7; 9 nucleotides line up with TRBD1. Losses at the gene ends were 5 bases for V and 8 bases for J; bases not matched to a gene: 10. The germline gives CDR1 SEHNR, CDR2 FQNEAQ (reference sequence). The CDR3 length is 14 residues.